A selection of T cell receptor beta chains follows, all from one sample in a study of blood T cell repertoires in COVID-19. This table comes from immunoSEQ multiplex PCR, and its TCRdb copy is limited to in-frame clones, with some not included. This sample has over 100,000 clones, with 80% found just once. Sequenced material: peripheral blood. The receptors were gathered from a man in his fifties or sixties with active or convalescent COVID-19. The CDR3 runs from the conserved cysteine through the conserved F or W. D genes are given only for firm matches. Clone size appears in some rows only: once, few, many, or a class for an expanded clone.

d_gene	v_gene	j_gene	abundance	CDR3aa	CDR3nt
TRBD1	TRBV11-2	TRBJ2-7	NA	CASSVDRGSYEQYF	TGTGCCAGCAGCGTGGACAGGGGCTCCTACGAGCAGTACTTC
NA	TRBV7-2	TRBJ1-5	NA	CASRLYNQPQHF	TGTGCCAGCCGACTGTACAATCAGCCCCAGCATTTT
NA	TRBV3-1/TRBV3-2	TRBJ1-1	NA	CASSQAVWGDSTEAFF	TGTGCCAGCAGCCAAGCGGTTTGGGGCGACAGCACTGAAGCTTTCTTT
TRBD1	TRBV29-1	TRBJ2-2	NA	CSVDMVRGRVGELFF	TGCAGCGTTGACATGGTCAGGGGGCGGGTCGGGGAGCTGTTTTTT
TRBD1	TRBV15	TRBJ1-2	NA	CATSRDLGLSGQGNYGYTF	TGTGCCACCAGCAGAGATCTAGGTCTGTCGGGACAGGGGAACTATGGCTACACCTTC
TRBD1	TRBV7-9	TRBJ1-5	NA	CASSSRTGRNQPQHF	TGTGCCAGCAGTTCTAGGACAGGCCGAAATCAGCCCCAGCATTTT
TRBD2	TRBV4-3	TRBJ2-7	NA	CASSQETSGSYEQYF	TGCGCCAGCAGCCAAGAGACTAGCGGGAGTTACGAGCAGTACTTC
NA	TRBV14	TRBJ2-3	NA	CASSQGGVNTQYF	TGTGCCAGCAGCCAAGGAGGCGTGAATACGCAGTATTTT
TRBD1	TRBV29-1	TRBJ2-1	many	CSVPRPTGADNNEQFF	TGCAGCGTTCCCCGCCCGACAGGGGCCGATAACAATGAGCAGTTCTTC
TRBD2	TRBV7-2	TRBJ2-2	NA	CASSPSGRDTGELFF	TGTGCCAGCAGCCCTAGCGGGAGGGACACCGGGGAGCTGTTTTTT
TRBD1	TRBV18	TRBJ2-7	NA	CASSPWTGPYEQYF	TGTGCCAGCTCACCCTGGACAGGGCCTTACGAGCAGTACTTC
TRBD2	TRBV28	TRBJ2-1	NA	CASSLASGPSYNEQFF	TGTGCCAGCAGTTTGGCTAGCGGGCCCTCCTACAATGAGCAGTTCTTC
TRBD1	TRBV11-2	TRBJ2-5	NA	CASSYNRGQETQYF	TGTGCCAGCAGCTATAACAGGGGGCAAGAGACCCAGTACTTC
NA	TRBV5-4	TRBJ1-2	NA	CASSPVGQPYGYTF	TGTGCCAGCAGCCCCGTGGGGCAGCCTTATGGCTACACCTTC
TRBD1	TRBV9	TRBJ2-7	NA	CASSLTGTGANEQYF	TGTGCCAGCAGCCTCACCGGGACAGGGGCGAACGAGCAGTACTTC
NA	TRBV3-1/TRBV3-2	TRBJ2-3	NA	CASSQDTRAQYF	TGTGCCAGCAGCCAAGATACCCGAGCGCAGTATTTT
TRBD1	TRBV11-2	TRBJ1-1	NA	CASSLVGLRQGEAFF	TGTGCCAGCAGCTTAGTGGGCCTCAGACAGGGTGAAGCTTTCTTT
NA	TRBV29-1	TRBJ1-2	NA	CSSFRDTSYGYTF	TGCAGCTCATTTAGGGACACCTCCTATGGCTACACCTTC
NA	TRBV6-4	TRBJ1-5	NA	CASSGIVGEPQHF	TGTGCCAGCAGCGGCATCGTTGGAGAGCCCCAGCATTTT
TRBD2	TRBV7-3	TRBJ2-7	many	CASSLALTSVCEQYF	TGTGCCAGCAGCTTAGCCCTAACTAGCGTCTGCGAGCAGTACTTC
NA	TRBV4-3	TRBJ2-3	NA	CASSRGTSTDTQYF	TGCGCCAGCAGCCGAGGGACTAGCACAGATACGCAGTATTTT
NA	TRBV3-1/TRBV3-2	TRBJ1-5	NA	CASSQDGNQPQHF	TGTGCCAGCAGCCAAGACGGCAATCAGCCCCAGCATTTT
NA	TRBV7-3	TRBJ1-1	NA	CASSSGSNTEAFF	TGTGCCAGCAGCTCGGGATCGAACACTGAAGCTTTCTTT
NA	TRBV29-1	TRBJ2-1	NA	CSVEVVRYNEQFF	TGCAGCGTTGAAGTAGTCCGATACAATGAGCAGTTCTTC
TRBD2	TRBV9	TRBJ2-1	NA	CASSGSGSSYNEQFF	TGTGCCAGCAGCGGCAGCGGGAGCTCCTACAATGAGCAGTTCTTC
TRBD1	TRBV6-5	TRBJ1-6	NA	CASSLNRDRNSPLHF	TGTGCCAGCAGTTTAAACCGGGACAGGAATTCACCCCTCCACTTT
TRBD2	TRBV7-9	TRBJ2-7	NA	CASSAGLVDEQYF	TGTGCCAGCAGCGCGGGACTAGTCGACGAGCAGTACTTC
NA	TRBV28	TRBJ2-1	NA	CASSLLKRAEQFF	TGTGCCAGCAGCCTACTAAAGCGGGCTGAGCAGTTCTTC
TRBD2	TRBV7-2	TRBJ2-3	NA	CASSLLAGGGTDTQYF	TGTGCCAGCAGCCTATTAGCGGGAGGGGGCACAGATACGCAGTATTTT
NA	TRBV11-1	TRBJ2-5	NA	CASSLGGRVGETQYF	TGTGCCAGCAGCTTAGGCGGCAGGGTGGGAGAGACCCAGTACTTC
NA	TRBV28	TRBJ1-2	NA	CASSFHTNYGYTF	TGTGCCAGCAGTTTCCATACAAACTATGGCTACACCTTC
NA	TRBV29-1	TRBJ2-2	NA	CSVEDLTITGELFF	TGCAGCGTTGAAGATCTTACAATCACCGGGGAGCTGTTTTTT
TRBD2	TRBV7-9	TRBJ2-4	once	CASSLVAGDLLAKNIQYF	TGTGCCAGCAGCTTAGTAGCGGGAGACCTTCTAGCCAAAAACATTCAGTACTTC
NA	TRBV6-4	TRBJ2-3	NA	CASSEKGGTDTQYF	TGTGCCAGCAGTGAAAAGGGGGGCACAGATACGCAGTATTTT
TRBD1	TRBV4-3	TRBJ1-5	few	CASSQEPGQGLGNQPQHF	TGCGCCAGCAGCCAAGAGCCGGGACAGGGGTTGGGCAATCAGCCCCAGCATTTT
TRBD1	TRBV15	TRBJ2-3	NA	CATSSRDRGTDTQYF	TGTGCCACCAGCAGCCGGGACAGGGGAACAGATACGCAGTATTTT
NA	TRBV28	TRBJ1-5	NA	CASSLWGDNSILSDQPQHF	TGTGCCAGCAGCCTGTGGGGGGATAATAGTATTCTCAGCGATCAGCCCCAGCATTTT
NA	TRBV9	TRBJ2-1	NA	CASSPTYYNEQFF	TGTGCCAGCAGCCCGACTTACTACAATGAGCAGTTCTTC
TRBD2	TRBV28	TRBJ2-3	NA	CATTGLAAGTDTQYF	TGTGCCACCACGGGACTAGCTGCCGGCACAGATACGCAGTATTTT
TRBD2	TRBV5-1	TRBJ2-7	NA	CASKTGGAYEQYF	TGCGCCAGCAAAACGGGAGGTGCCTACGAGCAGTACTTC
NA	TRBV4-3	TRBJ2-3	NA	CASSQDSLVDTQYF	TGCGCCAGCAGCCAAGATAGTCTGGTCGATACGCAGTATTTT
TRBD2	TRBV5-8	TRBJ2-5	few	CASSPIPGLAAQETQYF	TGTGCCAGCAGCCCAATTCCGGGACTAGCGGCCCAAGAGACCCAGTACTTC
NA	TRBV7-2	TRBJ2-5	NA	CASRIERGETQYF	TGTGCCAGCAGGATTGAAAGGGGAGAGACCCAGTACTTC
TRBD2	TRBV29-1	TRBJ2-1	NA	CSVEGGGNEQFF	TGCAGCGTTGAAGGGGGGGGTAATGAGCAGTTCTTC
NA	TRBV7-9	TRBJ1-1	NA	CASSWGPGGGPMNTEAFF	TGTGCCAGCAGCTGGGGCCCTGGGGGGGGTCCTATGAACACTGAAGCTTTCTTT
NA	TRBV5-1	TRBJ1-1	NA	CASSFTGSATEAFF	TGCGCCAGCAGCTTTACAGGGTCGGCCACTGAAGCTTTCTTT
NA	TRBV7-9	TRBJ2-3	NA	CASSPSADTQYF	TGTGCCAGCAGTCCGAGCGCAGATACGCAGTATTTT
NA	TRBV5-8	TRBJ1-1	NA	CASSFRNGRGAFF	TGTGCCAGCAGCTTTCGGAATGGTCGCGGAGCTTTCTTT